This record concerns one T cell receptor beta chain sequence. The antigen is unknown. The time point: week 23, last vaccination. In every dose of vaccine, 300 ug of mutant IDH1 20-mer peptide was given alongside topical imiquimod. The donors had new WHO grade 3 or 4 astrocytomas; these were IDH1-mutant and ATRX-lost. This sample stems from a study of a mutant IDH1 vaccine in newly diagnosed glioma. For the study at large: Therapy received beforehand was radiotherapy, temozolomide, or both, with most patients given both.

Profiled with immunoSEQ multiplex PCR; TCRdb holds only in-frame clones, not every one. Altogether some 33,000 clones are present, over 75% being singletons, with the ten largest covering 2% to 3%. Losses at the gene ends were 6 bases for V and 0 bases for J; bases not matched to a gene: 7. The germline V gene encodes CDR1 KGHSH and CDR2 LQKENI. CDR3 length: 15 amino acids. Study findings and constraints: Top peripheral T cell clonotype shifts appeared unrelated to pseudoprogression.

This receptor was obtained from a man aged 35-49 years with glioma. The chain recombines TRBV18 with TRBJ1-2; 7 bases map to TRBD1. Source: PBMCs, taken from a glioma patient whose treatment included an IDH1 peptide vaccine. CDR3 DNA sequence: TGTGCCAGCTCCAAAGCGGGACAGTCTAACTATGGCTACACCTTC. This codes for CASSKAGQSNYGYTF.